A single sample is the source of the 32 T cell receptor beta chains below, sequenced in a study of blood T cell repertoires in COVID-19. Assay used: immunoSEQ multiplex PCR; TCRdb lists only in-frame clones, some missing. The sample records about 380,000 clones, 85% to 90% being singletons. Sequenced sample: PBMCs or T cells enriched from blood (not recorded which). These receptors all stem from a woman aged 18-29 years who had recovered from COVID-19.

DNA of the CDR3: TGTGCCAGCAGCTTAGGACAGGGGATCACTGAAGCTTTCTTT. As protein: CASSLGQGITEAFF. The chain uses TRBV11-2 and TRBJ1-1, with 8 bases that match TRBD1. V lost 1 base and J lost 4; bases outside the gene matches: 2. CDR1 and CDR2 (germline): SGHAT, FQNNGV. CDR3 length equals 14 residues.

The rearrangement joins TRBV5-4 to TRBJ1-6; D is perhaps TRBD1 (6 bases). CDR3 length equals 15 residues. V lost 0 bases to trimming and J lost 9 bases, with 13 bases between them. Germline lookup yields CDR1 SGHNT and CDR2 YYREEE (reference sequence). The CDR3 sequence: CASSLGGQGSSPLHF. The CDR3 coding sequence is TGTGCCAGCAGCTTGGGCGGGCAGGGGTCTTCACCCCTCCACTTT.

The chain carries TRBV6-2 or TRBV6-3 and TRBJ1-1; tentative D call: TRBD1 (6 bases). The germline V gene has CDR1 MNHEY and CDR2 SVGEGT. The V gene lost 4 bases and the J gene lost 4 bases, with 10 bases spanning the gap. This CDR3 is built from 13 residues. In nucleotides, the CDR3 is TGTGCCAGCAGTTCGACAGGAGCCACTGAAGCTTTCTTT. This codes for CASSSTGATEAFF.

J is TRBJ1-1 and V is TRBV28; perhaps TRBD1 as D (6 bases). Germline-derived CDR1 and CDR2 are MDHEN and SYDVKM. Deletions cut 6 bases from V and 1 base from J, with 18 bases between. The CDR3 contains 16 residues. In DNA form, the CDR3 reads TGTGCCAGCAGACACCCCCAGGGGAAAGGGAACACTGAAGCTTTCTTT. It specifies CASRHPQGKGNTEAFF.

The V and J genes are TRBV6-5 and TRBJ1-5; D gene uncertain. Trimming pared 5 bases from V and 7 bases from J, leaving 12 bases between. The CDR3 spans 13 residues. Per the germline V gene, CDR1 is MNHEY and CDR2 is SVGAGI. The CDR3 nucleotides read TGTGCCAGCAGTCCGACCCGGGTCCAGCCCCAGCATTTT. Amino acids: CASSPTRVQPQHF.

The chain joins TRBV3-1 (or the pseudogene TRBV3-2) to TRBJ1-2; no clear D gene. The germline V gene encodes CDR1 LGHDT and CDR2 YNNKEL (reference sequence). V lost 2 bases, J lost 3 bases, and 10 bases lay in between. The CDR3 loop spans 14 amino acids. CDR3 residues: CASSQSEVHYGYTF. CDR3 in DNA: TGTGCCAGCAGCCAAAGCGAGGTCCACTATGGCTACACCTTC.

The chain uses TRBV30 and TRBJ1-4, with D uncertain. This CDR3 comprises 12 residues. The V end was cut by 0 bases, the J end by 7 bases, with 6 bases between. Looked up from germline, CDR1 is GTSNPN and CDR2 is SVGIG (reference sequence). The CDR3 sequence: CAWSVTGEKLFF. The CDR3 coding sequence is TGTGCCTGGAGTGTAACTGGTGAAAAACTGTTTTTT. Supplemented by reference TRBV30 and TRBJ1-4, the full variable domain reads SQTIHQWPATLVQPVGSPLSLECTVEGTSNPNLYWYRQAAGRGLQLLFYSVGIGQISSEVPQNLSASRPQDRQFILSSKKLLLSDSGFYLCAWSVTGEKLFFGSGTQLSVL.

This chain connects TRBV18 to TRBJ1-4, with TRBD1 matching over 8 bases. CDR3 length: 15 residues. The V gene's germline CDR1 is KGHSH and CDR2 LQKENI. Losses at the gene ends were 3 bases for V and 6 bases for J; bases not matched to a gene: 6. The CDR3: CASSPADRAYEKLFF. CDR3 DNA sequence: TGTGCCAGCTCACCGGCGGACAGGGCGTATGAAAAACTGTTTTTT. The full variable domain, in which reference TRBV18 and TRBJ1-4 provide the parts outside the CDR3, is NAGVMQNPRHLVRRRGQEARLRCSPMKGHSHVYWYRQLPEEGLKFMVYLQKENIIDESGMPKERFSAEFPKEGPSILRIQQVVRGDSAAYFCASSPADRAYEKLFFGSGTQLSVL.

The CDR3 DNA sequence: TGTGCCAGCAGCCCAGGTTTCCACGAGCAGTACTTC. Its protein is CASSPGFHEQYF. The J gene is TRBJ2-7, the V gene TRBV7-8; D ambiguous. Trimming took 5 bases from V and 5 from J, leaving 10 bases between them. The CDR3 length is 12 residues. Germline values: CDR1 SGHVS, CDR2 FQNEAQ.

This clone showed up just a few times. This rearrangement joins TRBV5-4 to TRBJ2-3; 12 nucleotides line up with TRBD2. CDR1 is SGHNT and CDR2 is YYREEE in the germline V gene (reference sequence). V shed 5 bases and J 2 bases; nucleotides not matched to a gene: 6. CDR3 length: 16 amino acids. The CDR3 DNA is TGTGCCAGCAGTTCTCGGACTAGCGGGGTCACAGATACGCAGTATTTT. It encodes CASSSRTSGVTDTQYF.

In this sample, this clone turned up a few times. The chain carries TRBV7-2 and TRBJ1-4, with D maybe TRBD1 (6 bases). CDR1 is SGHTA and CDR2 is FQGNSA in the germline V gene. The CDR3 contains 13 residues. V lost 5 bases and J lost 8, with 12 bases in between. In DNA form, the CDR3 reads TGTGCCAGCAGCACGCGACAGGAGGAAAAACTGTTTTTT. Translated, it gives CASSTRQEEKLFF. Drawing the rest from reference TRBV7-2 and TRBJ1-4, the complete variable domain is GAGVSQSPSNKVTEKGKDVELRCDPISGHTALYWYRQSLGQGLEFLIYFQGNSAPDKSGLPSDRFSAERTGGSVSTLTIQRTQQEDSAVYLCASSTRQEEKLFFGSGTQLSVL.

The gene calls are TRBV4-2 and TRBJ1-1, with D tentatively TRBD1 (5 bases). The CDR3 extends over 13 amino acids. Trimming stripped 4 bases from V and 2 bases from J, with 8 bases between. CDR1 and CDR2 (germline): LGHNA, YNFKEQ. The CDR3 spells CASSPGSNTEAFF. CDR3 in DNA: TGTGCCAGCAGCCCAGGGTCCAACACTGAAGCTTTCTTT.

J is TRBJ2-3 and V is TRBV15; 9 bases map to TRBD2. This CDR3 is built from 13 residues. V gave up 6 bases and J gave up 6 bases; unmatched junction bases: 4. The germline CDR1 and CDR2 sequences are LNHNV and YYDKDF (reference sequence). The CDR3 loop reads CATRGGGVDTQYF. In DNA form, the CDR3 reads TGTGCCACCAGGGGCGGGGGGGTGGATACGCAGTATTTT.

The V gene is TRBV5-1, the J gene TRBJ2-1; 8 bases are shared with TRBD1. Germline assignment: CDR1 SGHRS and CDR2 YFSETQ. The CDR3 loop spans 14 amino acids. The V gene end was trimmed by 4 bases and the J gene end by 12 bases; junction bases not matched to a gene: 12. DNA of the CDR3: TGCGCCAGCAGCCCTTCGGACAGGGCGGGTGGGCAGTTCTTC. Its translation is CASSPSDRAGGQFF.

The chain recombines TRBV27 with TRBJ1-2, with 10 bases aligning to TRBD1. CDR1 and CDR2 from the germline V gene are MNHEY and SMNVEV (reference sequence). CDR3 length equals 14 residues. V dropped 3 bases and J dropped 13; count of bases not matched to a gene: 11. The chain's CDR3 is CASSFTFRDRGPTF. CDR3 sequence (DNA): TGTGCCAGCAGTTTCACATTCCGCGACAGGGGGCCCACCTTC.

V gene TRBV29-1 combines with J gene TRBJ2-7, with 7 positions matching TRBD1. CDR3 length: 14 amino acids. The V gene end was trimmed by 7 bases and the J gene end by 3 bases; junction bases not matched to a gene: 12. CDR1 and CDR2 (germline): SQVTM, ANQGSEA. In DNA, the CDR3 is TGCAGCGCTATTCCCCGGGACAGAGGCTACGAGCAGTACTTC. It yields the protein CSAIPRDRGYEQYF.

The chain employs TRBV28 and TRBJ1-4; TRBD1 matches 10 bases. V shed 6 bases, J shed 6 bases, and the junction held 10 bases outside the gene matches. The length of the CDR3 is 16 residues. Germline assignment: CDR1 MDHEN and CDR2 SYDVKM. The CDR3 protein is CASRTPRQGADEKLFF. In DNA, the CDR3 is TGTGCCAGCAGGACCCCTAGACAGGGGGCGGATGAAAAACTGTTTTTT.

This sequence joins TRBV11-3 and TRBJ2-2; TRBD2 agrees at 11 bases. The trim removed 6 bases at V and 4 bases at J, leaving 10 bases unmatched. The CDR3 is 17 residues long. The germline CDR1 and CDR2 sequences are SGHNT and YENEEA. CDR3 bases: TGTGCCAGCAGTTTTTCCCTACTAGCGGGGGTCACCGGGGAGCTGTTTTTT. This codes for CASSFSLLAGVTGELFF.

The chain couples TRBV18 to TRBJ2-7, with 7 bases aligning to TRBD2. V lost 3 bases to trimming and J lost 3 bases; unmatched junction nucleotides: 5. The germline V gene has CDR1 KGHSH and CDR2 LQKENI. This CDR3 region has 14 residues. In DNA form, the CDR3 reads TGTGCCAGCTCACCTGGGGGGGGGTACTACGAGCAGTACTTC. Its protein is CASSPGGGYYEQYF.

The V call is TRBV15, the J call TRBJ1-6; D is ambiguous. Per germline, CDR1 LNHNV and CDR2 YYDKDF (reference sequence). V lost 0 bases, J lost 9 bases, and 6 bases lay in between. The CDR3 runs to 13 residues. CDR3 bases: TGTGCCACCAGCAGAGATATGAGTTCACCCCTCCACTTT. This sequence encodes CATSRDMSSPLHF.

The rearrangement joins TRBV6-2 or TRBV6-3 to TRBJ1-5; D call uncertain. The length of the CDR3 is 16 residues. The germline CDR1 and CDR2 sequences are MNHEY and SVGEGT. Deletions cut 0 bases from V and 1 base from J, with 10 bases between. The DNA for the CDR3 is TGTGCCAGCAGTTACTCGCCACGCGGAAGCAATCAGCCCCAGCATTTT. As protein: CASSYSPRGSNQPQHF.

The chain has TRBV18 and TRBJ1-2; 8 nucleotides match TRBD1. The CDR3 sequence is 13 residues long. V gave up 6 bases and J gave up 6 bases; unmatched junction bases: 6. CDR1 KGHSH and CDR2 LQKENI come from the germline V gene. The CDR3 region is CASSPGQGNGYTF. CDR3 coding DNA: TGTGCCAGCTCTCCCGGACAGGGAAATGGCTACACCTTC. Variable domain in full (rest from reference TRBV18 and TRBJ1-2): NAGVMQNPRHLVRRRGQEARLRCSPMKGHSHVYWYRQLPEEGLKFMVYLQKENIIDESGMPKERFSAEFPKEGPSILRIQQVVRGDSAAYFCASSPGQGNGYTFGSGTRLTVV.

The chain employs TRBV5-1 and TRBJ2-1, with 7 bases fitting TRBD1. The germline V gene has CDR1 SGHRS and CDR2 YFSETQ. The CDR3 is 19 residues long. Unmatched junction bases numbered 21, after V lost 4 bases and J lost 5 bases. The CDR3 nucleotides read TGCGCCAGCAGCACCCCCGTCCGGACCGACAGGGTATTAAACAATGAGCAGTTCTTC. The encoded protein is CASSTPVRTDRVLNNEQFF.

This chain uses TRBV7-9 with TRBJ2-3; TRBD2 is a possible D gene (6 bases). The CDR3 contains 17 residues. The V gene lost 4 bases and the J gene lost 0 bases, with 17 bases spanning the gap. Per germline, CDR1 SEHNR and CDR2 FQNEAQ (reference sequence). The CDR3 protein is CASSYIGGSSSTDTQYF. CDR3 nucleotides: TGTGCCAGCAGCTACATCGGGGGATCCTCTAGCACAGATACGCAGTATTTT.

The J gene is TRBJ1-3, the V gene TRBV11-3; D perhaps matches TRBD1 (5 bases). This CDR3 contains 15 residues. The V gene's germline CDR1 is SGHNT and CDR2 YENEEA. With 3 bases removed from V and 15 bases from J, the gap between germline ends came to 24 bases. The CDR3 loop is CASSFGGSAPPEGYF. CDR3 bases: TGTGCCAGCAGCTTCGGGGGGTCCGCTCCCCCTGAAGGATATTTT.

The CDR3, as DNA: TGTGCCAGCGGTACAGGGAGGGGGGACACTGAAGCTTTCTTT. This encodes CASGTGRGDTEAFF. V is TRBV28 and J is TRBJ1-1; maybe TRBD1 (6 bases). V was trimmed by 8 bases and J by 3 bases, leaving 16 bases between them. The CDR3 consists of 14 residues. CDR1 MDHEN and CDR2 SYDVKM come from the germline V gene.

The chain has TRBV28 and TRBJ2-7; a weak D match, TRBD1 (5 bases). This CDR3 has 13 amino acids. V was pared by 8 bases and J by 1 base, with 12 bases between. Per germline, CDR1 MDHEN and CDR2 SYDVKM. DNA for the CDR3: TGTGCCAGCCGAGGCAGGGTGTCCTACGAGCAGTACTTC. Translated: CASRGRVSYEQYF.

J is TRBJ2-1 and V is TRBV19; 9 nucleotides line up with TRBD2. V was pared by 5 bases and J by 4 bases, with 6 bases of the junction left unmatched. The CDR3 totals 15 residues. Germline V gene data show CDR1 as LNHDA and CDR2 as SQIVND (reference sequence). The DNA for the CDR3 is TGTGCCAGTAGTCCGAGCGGGGGGATTTACAATGAGCAGTTCTTC. Protein product: CASSPSGGIYNEQFF.

The rearrangement joins TRBV18 to TRBJ1-4; no definite D call. V lost 2 bases to trimming and J lost 3 bases, with 10 bases between them. CDR1 is KGHSH, CDR2 LQKENI, per germline. CDR3 length: 15 residues. The CDR3 sequence is CASSPTPTANEKLFF. CDR3 in DNA: TGTGCCAGCTCACCAACCCCTACGGCTAATGAAAAACTGTTTTTT.

This chain joins TRBV5-4 and TRBJ2-7, with D possibly matching TRBD2 (5 bases). This CDR3 has 14 amino acids. Germline lookup yields CDR1 SGHNT and CDR2 YYREEE (reference sequence). V was cut by 5 bases and J by 2 bases, with 14 bases left in between. CDR3 bases: TGTGCCAGCAGTCAAGGAAGAGGGACCTACGAGCAGTACTTC. Its protein is CASSQGRGTYEQYF.

This clone was observed a handful of times. The chain combines TRBV9 with TRBJ1-4, with D unresolved. Germline V gives CDR1 SGDLS, CDR2 YYNGEE. V shed 4 bases and J shed 4 bases, with 11 bases lying between them. The CDR3 is made up of 14 amino acids. For the CDR3, the DNA is TGTGCCAGCAGCCTTAAGGGAGTTAATGAAAAACTGTTTTTT. Its translation is CASSLKGVNEKLFF. The variable domain in full, with the rest retrieved from reference TRBV9 and TRBJ1-4, is DSGVTQTPKHLITATGQRVTLRCSPRSGDLSVYWYQQSLDQGLQFLIQYYNGEERAKGNILERFSAQQFPDLHSELNLSSLELGDSALYFCASSLKGVNEKLFFGSGTQLSVL.

The genes are TRBV30 and TRBJ1-5; 8 positions match TRBD1. The CDR3 loop spans 15 amino acids. The germline V gene encodes CDR1 GTSNPN and CDR2 SVGIG (reference sequence). Trimming cost V 3 bases and J 15 bases; bases outside gene matches: 19. The CDR3 coding sequence is TGTGCCTGGAGAACCCACAGGGGGGCCCCTGATCCCTTGCATTTT. Amino acids: CAWRTHRGAPDPLHF.